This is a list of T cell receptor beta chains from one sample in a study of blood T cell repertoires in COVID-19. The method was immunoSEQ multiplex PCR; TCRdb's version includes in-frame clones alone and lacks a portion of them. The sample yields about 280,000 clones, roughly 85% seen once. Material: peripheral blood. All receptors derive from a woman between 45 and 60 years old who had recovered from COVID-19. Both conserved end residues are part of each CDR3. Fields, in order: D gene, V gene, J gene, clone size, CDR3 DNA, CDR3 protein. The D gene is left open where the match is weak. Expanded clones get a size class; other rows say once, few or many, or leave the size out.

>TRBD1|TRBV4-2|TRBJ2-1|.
TGTGCCAGCAGCCAATACCTAACCCCGGGACAGAGCTACAATGAGCAGTTCTTC
CASSQYLTPGQSYNEQFF
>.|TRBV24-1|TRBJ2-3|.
TGTGCCACCAGTGACGGGACTTTGGTAGATACGCAGTATTTT
CATSDGTLVDTQYF
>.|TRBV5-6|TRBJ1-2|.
TGTGCCAGCAGCTTGACCGAGTTCAACTATGGCTACACCTTC
CASSLTEFNYGYTF
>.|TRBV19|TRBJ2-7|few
TGTGCCAGTAGTATCGGGGCAGGGGACGCCTACGAGCAGTACTTC
CASSIGAGDAYEQYF
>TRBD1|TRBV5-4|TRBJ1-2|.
TGTGCCAGCAGCTTGGGGGTGTTTGGGACAGACTATGGCTACACCTTC
CASSLGVFGTDYGYTF
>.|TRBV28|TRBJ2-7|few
TGTGCCAGCAGCCTGAAGGTGTTTTCGGGGGACGAGCAGTACTTC
CASSLKVFSGDEQYF
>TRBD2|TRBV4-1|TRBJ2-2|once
TGCGCCAGCAGCCAACCCGGGACTACAAACACCGGGGAGCTGTTTTTT
CASSQPGTTNTGELFF
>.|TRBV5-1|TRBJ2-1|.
TGCGCCAGCAGCTTGCTGGCGGGAAGGAGGAATGAGCAGTTCTTC
CASSLLAGRRNEQFF
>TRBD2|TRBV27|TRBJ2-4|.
TGTGCCAGCAGTTCCCCGACTAGCGGGAGAGTGAACATTCAGTACTTC
CASSSPTSGRVNIQYF
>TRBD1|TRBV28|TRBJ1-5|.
TGTGCCAGCACTGAGGACAGGGCCAATCAGCCCCAGCATTTT
CASTEDRANQPQHF
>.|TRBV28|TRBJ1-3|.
TGTGCCAGCAGGCTAGACGGAAACACCATATATTTT
CASRLDGNTIYF
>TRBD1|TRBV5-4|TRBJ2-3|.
TGTGCCAGCAGCTGGGGGACAGGGGTAACAGATACGCAGTATTTT
CASSWGTGVTDTQYF
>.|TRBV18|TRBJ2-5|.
TGTGCCAGCTCACCTCAACACAACCAAGAGACCCAGTACTTC
CASSPQHNQETQYF
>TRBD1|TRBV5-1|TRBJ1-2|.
TGCGCCAGCAGCGCGACAGGGGGCGCGTCTAACTATGGCTACACCTTC
CASSATGGASNYGYTF
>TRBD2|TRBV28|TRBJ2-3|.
TGTGCCAGCAGTCCCTGGGGGACTAGCGGTACAGATACGCAGTATTTT
CASSPWGTSGTDTQYF
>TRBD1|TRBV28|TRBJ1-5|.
TGTGCCAGCAGCCCAGGGGGGAGCCCTTATGAATCCCAGCATTTT
CASSPGGSPYESQHF
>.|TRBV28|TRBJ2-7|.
TGTGCCAGCAAGGACACCTCCTACGAGCAGTACTTC
CASKDTSYEQYF
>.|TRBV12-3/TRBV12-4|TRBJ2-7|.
TGTGCCAGCAGCCAACCGGGAGCATACGAGCAGTACTTC
CASSQPGAYEQYF
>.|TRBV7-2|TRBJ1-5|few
TGTGCCAGCAGCTTGGGCAGAAGCAATCAGCCCCAGCATTTT
CASSLGRSNQPQHF
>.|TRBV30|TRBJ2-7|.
TGTGCCTGGAGGTGGACGGGGAACGAGCAGTACTTC
CAWRWTGNEQYF
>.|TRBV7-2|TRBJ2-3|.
TGTGCCAGCAGCTCCGCCCCTAGCGCAGATACGCAGTATTTT
CASSSAPSADTQYF
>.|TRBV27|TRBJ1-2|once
TGTGCCAGCAGTCCACATGCAGCTAACTATGGCTACACCTTC
CASSPHAANYGYTF
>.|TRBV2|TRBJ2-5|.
TGTGCCAGCAGTTTGCGGGTAGAGACCCAGTACTTC
CASSLRVETQYF
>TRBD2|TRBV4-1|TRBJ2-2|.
TGCGCCAGCGGGAGCGGGGGGGCCTCTCTACCCGGGGAGCTGTTTTTT
CASGSGGASLPGELFF
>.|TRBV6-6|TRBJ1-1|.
TGTGCCAGCAGGACCCGACAGCTTGCTTTCTTT
CASRTRQLAFF
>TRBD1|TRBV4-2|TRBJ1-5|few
TGTGCCAGCAGCCGAGGGACAGTATACAATCAGCCCCAGCATTTT
CASSRGTVYNQPQHF
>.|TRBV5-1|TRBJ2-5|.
TGCGCCAGCAGCTTGGGGGGGCGGCTTGTTTCAGAGACCCAGTACTTC
CASSLGGRLVSETQYF
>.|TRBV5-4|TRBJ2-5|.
TGTGCCAGCAGCTTGGCGCCCAGGGATGGGGAGACCCAGTACTTC
CASSLAPRDGETQYF
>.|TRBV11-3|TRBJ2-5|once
TGTGCCAGCAGCTTAGATCGGGGGCAAGAGACCCAGTACTTC
CASSLDRGQETQYF
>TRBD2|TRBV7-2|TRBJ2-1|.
TGTGCCAGCGCACAACTAGCGGGGCAATTAACCGAGCAGTTCTTC
CASAQLAGQLTEQFF
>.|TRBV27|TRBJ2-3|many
TGTGCCAGCAGCCAATCCGGTTCCGGAGCGAGCCTCACAGATACGCAGTATTTT
CASSQSGSGASLTDTQYF
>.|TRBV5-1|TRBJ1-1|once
TGCGCCAGCAGCGGAAGCCCGGGGGGCACTGAAGCTTTCTTT
CASSGSPGGTEAFF
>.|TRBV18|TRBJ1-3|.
TGTGCCAGCTCGGGGGGGCTCGCTGGAAACACCATATATTTT
CASSGGLAGNTIYF